This TCR beta chain came from a study of lymphopenia after photon versus proton radiotherapy. Study-wide findings and caveats: Proton therapy kept repertoires fairly stable, unlike photons, which gained effector/memory cells. In patients who died, overall survival fell as post-nadir TCR diversity dropped more. Only patients who died were analyzed for survival; proton advantage is unproven. Oligoclonal CD8+ Temra expansion after nadir drove photon patients' diversity drop.

Comments on this clone: The antigen is unknown. Additional DNA sequences in this sample encode the identical CDR3.

Trimming removed 1 base at V and 7 bases at J, with 5 bases between. This CDR3 is built from 12 residues. Germline V gene lookup returns CDR1 SGHAT and CDR2 FQNNGV. Data came from immunoSEQ multiplex PCR; TCRdb stores just in-frame clones and leaves some out. This table holds about 65,000 clones, 87% found once. Sequenced here: peripheral blood, sampled from a patient treated with proton-based radiotherapy. The gene calls are TRBV11-2 and TRBJ2-1, with D unclear. The clonotype was recovered from a man aged 80 or over with esophageal cancer. Here the CDR3 reads CASSLAGNEQFF. The CDR3 DNA sequence: TGTGCCAGCAGCTTAGCCGGGAATGAGCAGTTCTTC.